This TCR beta chain was found in a study of molecular identifiers for immune sequencing clone quantification. Study background: In replicates, RNA from approximately 22,000 or 94,000 naive CD8 cells was divided five ways and four parts were sequenced.

TCRdb recomputed calls from the PCR reads with MiXCR, one row per CDR3 protein. This table holds around 460,000 distinct CDR3 sequences, roughly 26% found once. This clonotype was counted ten times or more. For naive CD8 T cells, sorting used the CD8+CD4-CCR7+CD45RA+ phenotype. Looked up from germline, CDR1 is SEHNR and CDR2 is FQNEAQ (reference sequence). V gave up 1 base and J gave up 7 bases, with 8 bases separating them. The CDR3 is 13 residues long. The TCR sequence derives from a human donor in good health. Some libraries in this study had Jurkat cell RNA spiked in. The sequenced sample was naive CD8+ T cells from blood, with Jurkat cell RNA spiked in. This sample's subset: FACS-sorted CD8+CD4-CCR7+CD45RA+ naive T cells. The chain employs TRBV7-9 and TRBJ1-5; D is unclear. The CDR3 region is CASSLDTLQPQHF. CDR3 sequence (DNA): TGTGCCAGCAGCTTAGATACCCTGCAGCCCCAGCATTTT.